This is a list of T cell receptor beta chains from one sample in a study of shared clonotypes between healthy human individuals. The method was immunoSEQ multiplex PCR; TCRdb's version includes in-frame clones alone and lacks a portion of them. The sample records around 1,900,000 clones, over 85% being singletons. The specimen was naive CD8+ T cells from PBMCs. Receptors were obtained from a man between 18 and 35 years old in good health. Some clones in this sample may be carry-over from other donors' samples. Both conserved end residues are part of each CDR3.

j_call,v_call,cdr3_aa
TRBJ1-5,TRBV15,CATSRDRGTGNQPQHF
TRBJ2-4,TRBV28,CASSPHEQGFLIAKNIQYF
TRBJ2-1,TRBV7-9,CASSQGGLYNEQFF
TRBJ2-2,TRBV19,CASSIVGLGELFF
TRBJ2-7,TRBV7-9,CASSASVVTGHEQYF
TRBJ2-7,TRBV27,CASSLRRGYEQYF
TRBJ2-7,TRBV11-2,CASSPYKSMSYEQYF
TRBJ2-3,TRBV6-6,CASSTRGQMTDTQYF
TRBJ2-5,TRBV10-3,CAISDGGGQETQYF
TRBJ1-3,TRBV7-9,CASSWDREGYGNTIYF
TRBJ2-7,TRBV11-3,CASSLAHTSGTGAYEQYF
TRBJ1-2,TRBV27,CASTSRRGINYGYTF
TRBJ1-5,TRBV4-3,CASSQVRGQPQHF
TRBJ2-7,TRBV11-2,CASSARDKDSYEQYF
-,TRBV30,CAWRPRGAYEQYF
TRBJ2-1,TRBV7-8,CASSSGTSHPYNEQFF
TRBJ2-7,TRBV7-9,CASSWDRGLRDEQYF
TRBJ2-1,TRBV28,CASSQGLAGNNEQFF
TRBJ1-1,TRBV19,CASSMGQGLPTEAFF
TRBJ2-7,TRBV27,CASRTGTGPYYEQYF
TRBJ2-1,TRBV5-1,CASSLGLAGLNEQFF
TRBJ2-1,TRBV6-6,CASSYGVEQFF
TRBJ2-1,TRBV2,CASSVGLAAFSSYNEQFF
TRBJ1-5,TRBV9,CASSPSGTGGNQPQHF
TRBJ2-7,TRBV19,CASSIRALTYEQYF
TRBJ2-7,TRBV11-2,CASSLSPGIIEQYF
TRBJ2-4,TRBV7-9,CASSYWRTGTAKNIQYF
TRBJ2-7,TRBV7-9,CASSSTGTSGTISYEQYF
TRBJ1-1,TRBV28,CASSLSQNTEAFF
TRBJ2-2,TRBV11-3,CASSLGAGELFF
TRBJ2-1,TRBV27,CASSLRTGRDEQFF
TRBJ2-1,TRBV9,CASSVAMRASGESSYNEQFF
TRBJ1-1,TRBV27,CASSGIGTGSTEAFF
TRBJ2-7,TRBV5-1,CASSLKTGGEQYF
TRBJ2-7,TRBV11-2,CASSPAMRETHEQYF
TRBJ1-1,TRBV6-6,CASSYPAVAEAFF
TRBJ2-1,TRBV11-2,CASSLAFDNEQFF
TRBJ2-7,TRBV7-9,CASSPQDSYEQYF
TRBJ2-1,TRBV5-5,CASNLYNEQFF